The TCR beta chain under discussion was sequenced for a study of cytomegalovirus exposure and HLA in healthy donors (dated by TCRdb to about 2017). Broadly, across the study: According to an earlier analysis of several hundred of the donors, roughly 180 million T cells yielded some 110 million unique TCR beta sequences and about 300 Gb of sequence data. Across 398 genotyped donors of the cohort, an average of roughly 200,000 unique TCR beta nucleotide sequences per donor were sequenced, and roughly a sixth of those sequences were non-productive. About five DR-DQ haplotypes were treated as single units for association and clustering because of strong linkage in the cohort. A later genetic analysis used genome-wide SNP genotypes for about 60% of the roughly 700 donors, treating that subset as a discovery cohort. The study aimed to test whether signatures of past pathogen exposure could be identified by cataloging public T cell receptors. HLA typing included class I and class II loci at four-digit resolution. The study combined high-throughput TCR immunosequencing, statistical association of individual TCRs with disease status, and machine learning to predict cytomegalovirus infection status. In an earlier analysis of more than 550 of the donors, high-throughput TCR beta sequencing was used to judge whether each TCR beta V gene segment behaved as functional or pseudogenic. A later analysis re-examined previously published TCR beta repertoires from hundreds of donors and added high-resolution HLA genotyping to investigate patterns of TCR occurrence. The number of typed donors differed by locus: about 620-630 for A, B, C, DRB1 and DQB1; 522 for DQA1; over 600 for DPA1; and roughly 470 for DPB1. All discovery cohort repertoires had been generated using a single sequencing platform. Of the roughly 400 genotyped donors, 81% fell in the genetic ancestry cluster associated with self-reported Caucasian donors. Along with the approximately 670-subject first cohort, a separate validation cohort of over a hundred different subjects was used. Roughly 300 gigabases of sequencing data and 70 million to 100 million unique TCR sequences were included in an early release covering 500 to 750 HLA-typed donors. The T cell repertoires of about 700 subjects were profiled by immunosequencing and related to cytomegalovirus serostatus. Donor age, sex, ethnicity and CMV serostatus were collected together with the repertoire data. Rather than drawing on any new phenotypic data, the later analysis identified candidate immune exposures from TCR beta sequences and the way those sequences occurred across donors. What the authors observed across the whole study: A later analysis found that most CMV-associated TCR beta chains appeared HLA-restricted, with HLA associations seemingly driven largely by CMV exposure. For the cohort, immune exposure information was limited to CMV serostatus. Presence/absence analyses assumed roughly uniform sequencing depth across donors, an assumption that may not hold. Compared with the roughly 700-donor mean, donors in an Asian-associated ancestry cluster had fewer N-insertions in productive TCRs, according to a later genetic analysis. Linkage disequilibrium might explain the correlated functional status among segregating V segments, but an unknown experimental factor could not be excluded. An association between a missense DCLRE1C variant and V-gene and J-gene trimming of TCR beta chains was found in a later genetic analysis and replicated in an independent cohort. In an earlier analysis of some 500 of the donors, most TCR beta V segments appeared in productive rearrangements about 90% or about 30% of the time, broadly matching IMGT annotations. A few of the identified cytomegalovirus-associated TCR beta chains were confirmed in vitro to be specific for cytomegalovirus antigens. Only TCR beta chains were sequenced in this cohort, and the absence of alpha or paired-chain data limited detectable features. The 87-base-pair reads could not distinguish some IMGT-functional V segments, including TRBV6-2 and TRBV6-3, so those segments were excluded. According to a later analysis, parvovirus B19, influenza, CMV and Epstein-Barr virus appeared linked to several top co-occurrence clusters. According to a later analysis, TCR association rates differed among HLA loci, with DRB1 alleles showing the most associated TCRs and HLA-C alleles showing the fewest. Specific HLA alleles were associated with 15,000 to 20,000 TCR beta sequences at a false discovery rate of 0.05 in a later analysis. In both the original and validation cohorts, the classifier was reported to diagnose cytomegalovirus status with high specificity and sensitivity. A cluster of highly shared sequence variants was judged likely to represent a technical artifact of the sequencing pipeline. A further reported finding was that TCR beta sequences accurately predicted the HLA-A and HLA-B alleles for most subjects in the first cohort. In a later analysis, HLA-associated TCR beta chains were found to be more clonally expanded and to have lower generation probabilities than equally common non-associated chains. The study gave a list of about 160 TCR beta chains associated with cytomegalovirus. Because counts were too low, about 15 rarely observed V segments, including chromosome 9 orphons, were left out of the earlier analysis of over 550 of the donors. While some public TCRs were present in many individuals, most TCR sequences turned up only very rarely across donors. When HLA alleles, especially DR and DQ, strongly co-occurred, TCR associations were difficult to assign to individual alleles. Because HLA typing was unavailable for some donors at each locus, only the typed subset was used in association tests. The authors suggested that the approach could potentially be generalized to other disease states and immunological phenotypes.

About this clone itself: What this receptor recognizes is not known. Within one base of it there is no much larger clone, and no base qualities were kept.

CDR1 is given as SGHAT and CDR2 as FQNNGV, both from the germline V gene. The CDR3 runs 16 amino acids, cysteine and phenylalanine included. Kept here is only the CDR3 DNA, which spans 48 bases and is read in frame from base 1. V is pruned by 5 bases and J by 3 bases, leaving 9 bases of the junction without a gene match. In total, 500 to 700 healthy bone marrow donors made up the cohort. Cohort members were all nominally healthy when sampled, although unrecorded immune exposures were likely present. The donor tested CMV seropositive and was one of the 289 seropositive cohort members. A peripheral blood sample was provided by each donor, and peripheral blood mononuclear cells were used for TCR beta sequencing. Genomic DNA extraction from the blood cell samples was performed with the Qiagen DNeasy Blood Extraction Kit. Libraries were prepared through the immunoSEQ multiplex PCR assay. The multiplex PCR relied on a mix of 60 forward primers for TCR Vbeta segments and 13 reverse primers for TCR Jbeta segments. Amplification of the CDR3 region of rearranged TCR beta genes was performed with a multiplex PCR assay on genomic DNA. The amplified TCR beta libraries were sequenced on the Illumina HiSeq System as 87-base-pair reads. Per the source publication's procedure: A later analysis counted about 80 million unique TCR beta chains across the 500 to 850 repertoires, and about 10 million of these chains were shared by at least two donors. Raw reads were error-corrected and collapsed into unique sequences by a nearest-neighbor algorithm in which closely related sequences were merged to remove PCR and sequencing errors. V, D and J gene segments were assigned by aligning CDR3 sequences to IMGT reference sequences. For a sequence to be retained, a match of at least six nucleotides was required to both a V gene segment and a J gene segment. A rearrangement was called productive if the CDR3 had no stop codons and remained in frame with V and J, and every other rearrangement was called non-productive. Following IMGT convention, CDR3 was defined as the stretch from the second conserved V-encoded cysteine up to the conserved J-encoded phenylalanine. In an earlier analysis of roughly 610 of the donors, sequences lacking an unambiguous match to a single V gene segment were excluded. In an earlier analysis of around 590 of the donors, a V segment was called functional when productive rearrangements were above 56.7%, and segregating when the standard deviation between donors exceeded 5%. A statistical classification framework was developed to diagnose cytomegalovirus status using the catalog of TCR beta chain sequences. In a later analysis, V and J genes were assigned by comparing TCR nucleotide sequences against IMGT/GENE-DB human TR gene sequences. In a later analysis, CDR3 sequences and most-parsimonious VDJ recombination scenarios were assigned using the TCRdist pipeline. A later analysis defined each TCR beta chain by its CDR3 amino acid sequence plus V-gene family, and excluded reads lacking a unique V-gene family. To address suspected cross-contamination and a sequencing artifact, a later analysis removed around 600 highly shared, low-generation-probability nucleotide sequences. In a later analysis, a clonal expansion index was calculated for each public chain from normalized within-repertoire ranks of inferred template counts. In a later analysis, generation probabilities were computed using a VDJ recombination model fitted to out-of-frame rearrangements, and the results were checked against IGoR. A later analysis scored TCR-TCR, TCR-HLA and TCR-CMV co-occurrence with hypergeometric tests, applying a repertoire-size bias correction to TCR pairs. A later analysis estimated false discovery rates by permuting HLA or CMV assignments 20 times. In a later analysis, co-occurring TCRs were grouped using DBSCAN, with TCRdist sequence similarity added in when clustering inside HLA-allele-positive subsets. Repertoires with fewer than 30,000 or more than 120,000 public chains, plus five repertoires with anomalous nucleotide sharing, were excluded from co-occurrence clustering. Here the immuneACCESS table is served through TCRdb, limited to in-frame sequences with V and J called. Missing clones are a known gap in these copies; in checked studies unresolved V genes cover under half, and the rest lacks a known reason. V, J and clone size were drawn from that table, and D and trimming were deduced from the DNA. The sample table shows about 180,000 clones, and under 80% are seen once. The leading ten clones occupy less than 2.5% of the sample.

Recombination joined TRBV11-2 with TRBJ2-4; TRBD1 agrees with 8 junctional bases. The sequence was collected from a young woman in good health and CMV-seropositive. Material: PBMCs. The base sequence is TGTGCCAGCAGCCTCTCCGGGACAGGTGGCAAAAACATTCAGTACTTC. Its protein is CASSLSGTGGKNIQYF.